The 21 T cell receptor beta chains given below trace back to one sample, sequenced in a study of blood T cells in healthy people across ages. Through a sample-barcoded 5' primer and a J-beta primer mix, a second PCR was run for about 6 to 11 cycles. TCRdb re-called the 5' RACE reads with MiXCR, one entry per CDR3 protein. The repertoire holds 800,000 or so distinct CDR3 sequences, with about 47% as singletons. Material for sequencing was blood. These receptors were taken from a man older than 75 in good health.

The chain couples TRBV6-5 to TRBJ2-4; TRBD1 matches 7 bases. The DNA end is more similar to TRBJ2-7, so the J call may be wrong. Looked up from germline, CDR1 is MNHEY and CDR2 is SVGAGI. The CDR3 has 14 amino acids. The CDR3 nucleotides are TGTGCCAGCAGCACCCCGGGACAGCTATACGAGCAGTACTTC. Translating it yields CASSTPGQLYEQYF.

This chain uses TRBV20-1 with TRBJ2-1, with TRBD2 matching over 9 bases. The J segment lost 11 bases and the V segment lost 3 bases, leaving 8 bases of the junction unmatched. The CDR3 loop spans 13 amino acids. Germline values: CDR1 DFQATT, CDR2 SNEGSKA (reference sequence). The CDR3 reads CSASLAGTNKQFF. The CDR3 nucleotides read TGCAGTGCTAGCCTAGCGGGAACTAATAAGCAGTTCTTC.

The chain couples TRBV13 to TRBJ2-1; 9 bases are a match to TRBD2. The CDR3 length is 16 residues. Trimming took 5 bases from V and 0 from J; bases not matched to a gene: 5. The germline V gene encodes CDR1 PRHDT and CDR2 FYEKMQ (reference sequence). CDR3 sequence reads: CASSPSGASSYNEQFF. The CDR3 DNA follows: TGTGCCAGCAGCCCTAGCGGGGCGAGCTCCTACAATGAGCAGTTCTTC.

This rearrangement joins TRBV3-1 to TRBJ2-7; 7 nucleotides line up with TRBD2. In germline, CDR1 is LGHDT, CDR2 YNNKEL (reference sequence). The CDR3 length is 17 residues. Trimming took 0 bases from V and 2 from J; bases not matched to a gene: 10. CDR3 in DNA: TGTGCCAGCAGCCAAGAAAGCTCGCTAGCGGCGGCCTACGAGCAGTACTTC. Its translation: CASSQESSLAAAYEQYF.

This clonotype was recorded a few times. The chain uses TRBV12-3 or TRBV12-4 and TRBJ1-2, with 7 bases matching TRBD1. With V trimmed by 5 bases and J by 4 bases, 4 bases remained unmatched. The CDR3 consists of 13 residues. The CDR3: CASSDREGYGYTF. As DNA, the CDR3 is TGTGCCAGCAGTGACAGGGAGGGCTATGGCTACACCTTC.

The rearrangement joins TRBV29-1 to TRBJ1-4; 8 bases map to TRBD1. The CDR3 contains 17 residues. V shed 7 bases, J shed 0 bases, and the junction held 13 bases outside the gene matches. Looked up from germline, CDR1 is SQVTM and CDR2 is ANQGSEA. The CDR3: CSATTGEGISTNEKLFF. As DNA, the CDR3 is TGCAGCGCAACGACAGGGGAGGGTATCTCAACTAATGAAAAACTGTTTTTT.

The chain uses TRBV19 and TRBJ2-1; perhaps TRBD2 as D (6 bases). Germline-derived CDR1 and CDR2 are LNHDA and SQIVND (reference sequence). The V gene lost 3 bases and the J gene lost 4 bases, with 16 bases spanning the gap. The CDR3 extends over 16 amino acids. CDR3 DNA sequence: TGTGCCAGTAGTATCCGGCCTAGCGATAAATACAATGAGCAGTTCTTC. Its translation: CASSIRPSDKYNEQFF.

The sample holds many counts of this clonotype. Sequence at one end of the junction differs from germline and may be a read error. The chain has TRBV5-1 and TRBJ2-1, with a weak D call TRBD2 (6 bases). This CDR3 spans 15 amino acids. Looked up from germline, CDR1 is SGHRS and CDR2 is YFSETQ. In DNA form, the CDR3 reads TGTGCCAGCAGTTTGGAGGGGAGCTCCTACAATGAGCAGTTCTTC. This sequence encodes CASSLEGSSYNEQFF.

V is TRBV10-3 and J is TRBJ2-3; 9 nucleotides agree with TRBD2. V shed 7 bases and J 4 bases; nucleotides not matched to a gene: 9. The CDR3 covers 15 residues. Germline V lookup: CDR1 ENHRY, CDR2 SYGVKD. CDR3 in amino acids: CAITGGRGPADTQYF. The DNA of the CDR3 is TGTGCCATCACCGGCGGGAGGGGTCCCGCAGATACGCAGTATTTT.

This clonotype was counted only a few times. The genes are TRBV7-2 and TRBJ2-7; 9 bases align to TRBD2. The CDR3 sequence is 15 residues long. The V segment lost 1 base and the J segment 6 bases; nucleotides outside the gene matches: 7. CDR1 is SGHTA, CDR2 FQGNSA, per germline. CDR3 residues: CASSLGAGGQGEQYF. DNA for the CDR3: TGTGCCAGCAGCTTAGGGGCGGGAGGGCAAGGCGAGCAGTACTTC.

The gene calls are TRBV18 and TRBJ2-5, with a tentative D call TRBD1 (6 bases). Trimming stripped 0 bases from V and 4 bases from J, with 9 bases between. CDR1 is KGHSH, CDR2 LQKENI, per germline. The CDR3 is 14 amino acids. CDR3 region: CASSPPTGTETQYF. The CDR3 nucleotides are TGTGCCAGCTCACCACCAACAGGGACAGAGACCCAGTACTTC.

As to this clonotype: A read error may produce the germline difference seen at one junction end. This sequence joins TRBV11-1 and TRBJ2-7; 12 nucleotides line up with TRBD1. CDR3 size: 14 residues. The germline V gene encodes CDR1 SGHAT and CDR2 FQDESV (reference sequence). CDR3 loop: CASSLGQGAYELYF. In DNA form, the CDR3 reads TGTGCCAGCAGCTTGGGACAGGGGGCCTACGAGCTGTACTTC.

This clonotype showed up many times. The gene calls are TRBV3-1 and TRBJ2-2, with D maybe TRBD1 (5 bases). The length of the CDR3 is 13 residues. V lost 2 bases and J 4 bases, leaving 5 bases between the germline ends. Germline values: CDR1 LGHDT, CDR2 YNNKEL (reference sequence). Written as DNA, the CDR3 is TGTGCCAGCAGCCAACAGGGCACCGGGGAGCTGTTTTTT. Its translation is CASSQQGTGELFF.

The rearrangement uses TRBV21-1 and TRBJ2-1; the D segment call TRBD1 is taken from the table without a DNA check. TRBV21-1 is listed as a pseudogene. The CDR3 contains 14 residues. As DNA, the CDR3 is TGTGCCAGCAGTAAGACAGGACAGGACAATGAGCAGTTCTTC. Amino acids: CASSKTGQDNEQFF.

The J gene is TRBJ1-4, the V gene TRBV5-1; D gene ambiguous. The germline CDR1 and CDR2 sequences are SGHRS and YFSETQ. The CDR3 extends over 14 amino acids. The V end was cut by 2 bases, the J end by 5 bases, with 10 bases between. The CDR3 DNA is TGCGCCAGCAGCTTAAAAGGGCCCAATGAAAAACTGTTTTTT. It codes for CASSLKGPNEKLFF.

This clonotype has just one count. The rearrangement links TRBV11-3 to TRBJ2-1, with D tentatively TRBD2 (6 bases). The CDR3 covers 16 residues. Trimming took off 5 bases at V and 4 bases at J, with 18 bases between the two ends. Germline-derived CDR1 and CDR2 are SGHNT and YENEEA. Here the CDR3 DNA reads TGTGCCAGCAGCGCCTCCGGGACTCACACTTACAATGAGCAGTTCTTC. Translated, it gives CASSASGTHTYNEQFF.

This clonotype was detected ten times or more. This chain joins TRBV28 and TRBJ2-5, with TRBD2 identical over 10 bases. The length of the CDR3 is 17 residues. CDR1 is MDHEN, CDR2 SYDVKM, per germline. J lost 1 base, V lost 1 base, and 6 bases had no gene match. CDR3 region: CASSLLPAGGGQETQYF. The CDR3 DNA is TGTGCCAGCAGTTTATTACCAGCGGGAGGGGGCCAAGAGACCCAGTACTTC.

The gene calls are TRBV4-3 and TRBJ2-1; a possible D gene is TRBD2 (5 bases). V was trimmed by 0 bases and J by 8 bases, leaving 11 bases between them. CDR3 size: 14 residues. Germline V CDR1 and CDR2: LGHNA, YSLEER. The CDR3 DNA is TGCGCCAGCAGCCAAGATATAGCGCGGGATGAGCAGTTCTTC. Protein: CASSQDIARDEQFF.

The J gene is TRBJ2-7, the V gene TRBV7-2; 10 bases match TRBD2. The CDR3 is 14 residues long. Germline CDR1 and CDR2: SGHTA and FQGNSA. J gave up 6 bases and V 5 bases, and 7 bases lay outside the gene matches. The CDR3 bases are TGTGCCAGCAGCCGAGCTAGCGGGAGTATCGAGCAGTACTTC. Protein sequence: CASSRASGSIEQYF.

The J gene is TRBJ1-2, the V gene TRBV29-1, with a tentative D call TRBD1 (6 bases). Germline CDR1 and CDR2: SQVTM and ANQGSEA. There are 14 residues in the CDR3. The germline V and J ends were trimmed by 6 bases and 6 bases, with 20 bases remaining between them. CDR3 amino acids: CSVPLTGLENGYTF. CDR3 bases: TGCAGCGTACCACTTACAGGGCTGGAGAATGGCTACACCTTC.

This clonotype was counted ten times or more. The rearrangement links TRBV7-9 to TRBJ2-1; 13 bases fit TRBD2. The V gene's germline CDR1 is SEHNR and CDR2 FQNEAQ (reference sequence). Trimming at V came to 2 bases and at J to 4 bases, leaving 5 bases not matched to a gene. The CDR3 is 17 amino acids. CDR3 DNA: TGTGCCAGCAGCTTAAGACTAGCGGGAGGTCTATACAATGAGCAGTTCTTC. This codes for CASSLRLAGGLYNEQFF.